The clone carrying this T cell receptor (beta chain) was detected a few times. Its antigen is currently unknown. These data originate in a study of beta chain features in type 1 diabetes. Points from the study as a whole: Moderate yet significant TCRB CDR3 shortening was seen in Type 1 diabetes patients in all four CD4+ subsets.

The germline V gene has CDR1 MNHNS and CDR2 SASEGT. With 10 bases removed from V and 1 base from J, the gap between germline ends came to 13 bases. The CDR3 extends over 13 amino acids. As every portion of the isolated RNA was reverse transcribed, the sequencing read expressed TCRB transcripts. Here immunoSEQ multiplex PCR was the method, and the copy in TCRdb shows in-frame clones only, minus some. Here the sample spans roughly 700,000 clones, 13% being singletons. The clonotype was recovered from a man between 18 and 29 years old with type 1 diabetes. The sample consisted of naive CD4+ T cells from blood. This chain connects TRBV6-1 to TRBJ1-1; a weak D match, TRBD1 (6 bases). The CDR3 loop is CAILDRPNTEAFF. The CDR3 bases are TGTGCCATACTAGACAGGCCGAACACTGAAGCTTTCTTT.